The 29 T cell receptor beta chains given below trace back to one sample, sequenced in a study of cytomegalovirus exposure and HLA in healthy donors. This PCR relied on a set of 60 Vbeta primers and 13 Jbeta primers. Repertoires were generated with immunoSEQ multiplex PCR, while TCRdb's copy carries only in-frame clones and drops some. This table has 100,000 or so clones, about 77% appearing once. The sample comprised PBMCs. The receptor source for this set is a woman between 18 and 30 years old in good health and CMV-seropositive.

The chain couples TRBV11-2 to TRBJ2-5, with TRBD2 matching over 9 bases. Per germline, CDR1 SGHAT and CDR2 FQNNGV. V lost 1 base to trimming and J lost 5 bases; unmatched junction nucleotides: 8. CDR3 length equals 16 residues. CDR3 DNA: TGTGCCAGCAGCTTAGCGGGTAGCGGGAGCGGTGAGACCCAGTACTTC. This encodes CASSLAGSGSGETQYF.

The CDR3 sequence: CASSEARLLAGVNEQYF. CDR3 sequence (DNA): TGTGCCAGCAGTGAAGCCCGTTTACTAGCGGGAGTGAATGAGCAGTACTTC. V usage is TRBV6-1 and J usage is TRBJ2-7; 11 bases match TRBD2. The CDR3 length is 17 residues. V lost 0 bases to trimming and J lost 7 bases; unmatched junction nucleotides: 11. Germline CDR1 reads MNHNS; CDR2 reads SASEGT.

This chain uses TRBV19 with TRBJ1-2; D ambiguous. From germline, CDR1 is LNHDA and CDR2 SQIVND (reference sequence). The CDR3 has 15 amino acids. V lost 0 bases to trimming and J lost 0 bases, with 8 bases between them. CDR3 DNA sequence: TGTGCCAGTAGTATAGATCGTGCAGCTAACTATGGCTACACCTTC. It yields the protein CASSIDRAANYGYTF.

The chain employs TRBV2 and TRBJ1-3; no clear D gene. V was cut by 6 bases and J by 7 bases, with 16 bases left in between. Germline CDR1 reads SNHLY; CDR2 reads FYNNEI. This CDR3 comprises 14 residues. The CDR3 loop reads CASRMAGARNTIYF. The CDR3 DNA reads TGTGCCAGCAGGATGGCAGGCGCTCGGAACACCATATATTTT.

The chain uses TRBV28 and TRBJ2-1, with TRBD2 matching over 8 bases. The CDR3 has 16 amino acids. Trimming removed 4 bases from V and 0 bases from J; junction bases left unmatched: 5. The germline V gene has CDR1 MDHEN and CDR2 SYDVKM. Here the CDR3 DNA reads TGTGCCAGCAGTTCCGGCAGCGGGAGCTCCTACAATGAGCAGTTCTTC. This translates into CASSSGSGSSYNEQFF.

The gene calls are TRBV6-5 and TRBJ2-1, with D unclear. CDR1 and CDR2 (germline): MNHEY, SVGAGI. V was pared by 0 bases and J by 1 base, with 7 bases between. The CDR3 spans 15 residues. The CDR3 DNA sequence: TGTGCCAGCAGTTACTCCAGGATGTCCTACAATGAGCAGTTCTTC. Encoded protein: CASSYSRMSYNEQFF.

The rearrangement joins TRBV6-4 to TRBJ1-2, with 7 positions matching TRBD1. The CDR3 length is 14 residues. V dropped 5 bases and J dropped 2; count of bases not matched to a gene: 5. The V gene's germline CDR1 is MRHNA and CDR2 SNTAGT. The CDR3 nucleotides read TGTGCCAGCAGTCCCGGGACAGTCAACTATGGCTACACCTTC. Translated, it gives CASSPGTVNYGYTF.

V is TRBV11-3 and J is TRBJ1-2, with D tentatively TRBD1 (5 bases). The CDR3 loop spans 13 amino acids. The germline gives CDR1 SGHNT, CDR2 YENEEA. The germline V and J ends were trimmed by 5 bases and 3 bases, with 10 bases remaining between them. CDR3 loop: CASSATGDYGYTF. The CDR3 nucleotides read TGTGCCAGCAGCGCGACGGGGGACTATGGCTACACCTTC.

V is TRBV9 and J is TRBJ1-5, with D unclear. The V gene lost 0 bases and the J gene lost 0 bases, with 7 bases spanning the gap. Germline V lookup: CDR1 SGDLS, CDR2 YYNGEE. The CDR3 is made up of 15 amino acids. DNA for the CDR3: TGTGCCAGCAGCGTAGGGGCAGTTAGCAATCAGCCCCAGCATTTT. As protein: CASSVGAVSNQPQHF. The entire variable domain, with the rest obtained from reference TRBV9 and TRBJ1-5, is as follows: DSGVTQTPKHLITATGQRVTLRCSPRSGDLSVYWYQQSLDQGLQFLIQYYNGEERAKGNILERFSAQQFPDLHSELNLSSLELGDSALYFCASSVGAVSNQPQHFGDGTRLSIL.

This clone was detected once. The chain is built from TRBV30 and TRBJ2-1; D remains ambiguous. The V gene's germline CDR1 is GTSNPN and CDR2 SVGIG (reference sequence). The ends were cut back, 0 bases at V and 9 bases at J, with 6 bases in the middle. The CDR3 runs 11 residues. CDR3 in DNA: TGTGCCTGGAGTGTACTAAGTGAGCAGTTCTTC. Amino acids: CAWSVLSEQFF.

This chain's CDR3 is CASSDPSDRGVDSPLHF. The DNA for the CDR3 is TGTGCCAGCAGTGACCCCTCCGACCGGGGAGTTGATTCACCCCTCCACTTT. V is TRBV25-1 and J is TRBJ1-6; no definite D call. Germline values: CDR1 MGHDK, CDR2 SYGVNS. This CDR3 has 17 residues. V was clipped by 3 bases and J by 8 bases, with 20 bases between them.

V and J are TRBV6-4 and TRBJ2-1; 14 bases map to TRBD2. The V gene's germline CDR1 is MRHNA and CDR2 SNTAGT. Trimming took 3 bases from V and 8 from J; bases not matched to a gene: 3. There are 15 residues in the CDR3. In DNA form, the CDR3 reads TGTGCCAGCAGTGAAGGGACTAGCGGGAGCCATGAGCAGTTCTTC. Its translation: CASSEGTSGSHEQFF.

The chain couples TRBV11-2 to TRBJ2-5, with D unclear. CDR1 is SGHAT and CDR2 is FQNNGV in the germline V gene. The CDR3 is 13 residues long. With 1 base removed from V and 2 bases from J, the gap between germline ends came to 5 bases. Here the CDR3 reads CASSLGRQETQYF. The CDR3 bases are TGTGCCAGCAGCTTAGGTCGGCAAGAGACCCAGTACTTC.

The chain links TRBV28 to TRBJ1-2, with 11 bases aligning to TRBD1. With 5 bases clipped from V and 6 bases from J, the junction kept 5 bases outside the gene matches. Germline lookup yields CDR1 MDHEN and CDR2 SYDVKM. The CDR3 loop spans 14 amino acids. Written as DNA, the CDR3 is TGTGCCAGCAGTAGCGGACAGGGGGCGCATGGCTACACCTTC. It encodes CASSSGQGAHGYTF.

CDR3 loop: CASSGSEETQYF. CDR3 coding DNA: TGTGCCAGCAGTGGGTCAGAAGAGACCCAGTACTTC. The chain combines TRBV2 with TRBJ2-5; D is unclear. The CDR3 is 12 amino acids. Germline V lookup: CDR1 SNHLY, CDR2 FYNNEI. V shed 4 bases and J shed 3 bases, with 6 bases lying between them. The variable domain in full, completed from reference TRBV2 and TRBJ2-5, reads EPEVTQTPSHQVTQMGQEVILRCVPISNHLYFYWYRQILGQKVEFLVSFYNNEISEKSEIFDDQFSVERPDGSNFTLKIRSTKLEDSAMYFCASSGSEETQYFGPGTRLLVL.

The rearrangement uses TRBV11-1 and TRBJ2-7; the match to TRBD1 covers 9 bases. Germline V gene lookup returns CDR1 SGHAT and CDR2 FQDESV (reference sequence). V lost 5 bases and J lost 6; bases outside the gene matches: 8. This CDR3 is built from 14 residues. CDR3 residues: CASSTYRGLSEQYF. The CDR3 nucleotides read TGTGCCAGCAGCACTTACAGGGGGCTTAGCGAGCAGTACTTC.

The chain has TRBV7-9 and TRBJ2-3; tentative D call: TRBD2 (6 bases). Per the germline V gene, CDR1 is SEHNR and CDR2 is FQNEAQ (reference sequence). Trimming stripped 5 bases from V and 4 bases from J, with 10 bases between. There are 13 residues in the CDR3. In DNA form, the CDR3 reads TGTGCCAGCAGCGTCGCGGGGTCAGATACGCAGTATTTT. It is translated as CASSVAGSDTQYF.

This clone was observed a handful of times. The chain combines TRBV6-1 with TRBJ2-7; TRBD1 agrees at 7 bases. The CDR3 consists of 13 residues. Per the germline V gene, CDR1 is MNHNS and CDR2 is SASEGT. V shed 6 bases, J shed 2 bases, and the junction held 4 bases outside the gene matches. The CDR3 sequence: CASRGTVTYEQYF. The CDR3 nucleotides read TGTGCCAGCAGAGGGACAGTGACCTACGAGCAGTACTTC.

This clone appeared once. The J gene is TRBJ2-7, the V gene TRBV18, with TRBD1 matching over 8 bases. The germline CDR1 and CDR2 sequences are KGHSH and LQKENI. V shed 6 bases and J 2 bases; nucleotides not matched to a gene: 9. The CDR3 totals 15 residues. The CDR3 DNA follows: TGTGCCAGCTCTCCTACACCGACAGGGGCCTACGAGCAGTACTTC. This translates into CASSPTPTGAYEQYF. The full variable domain, its missing parts supplied by reference TRBV18 and TRBJ2-7, is NAGVMQNPRHLVRRRGQEARLRCSPMKGHSHVYWYRQLPEEGLKFMVYLQKENIIDESGMPKERFSAEFPKEGPSILRIQQVVRGDSAAYFCASSPTPTGAYEQYFGPGTRLTVT.

This chain uses TRBV11-3 with TRBJ2-3; 14 bases are a match to TRBD2. The CDR3 runs 16 residues. The trim removed 5 bases at V and 4 bases at J, leaving 5 bases unmatched. Germline V gives CDR1 SGHNT, CDR2 YENEEA. The CDR3 nucleotides read TGTGCCAGCAGCCCGGGACTAGCGGGAGACGCAGATACGCAGTATTTT. Translated: CASSPGLAGDADTQYF.

J is TRBJ2-3 and V is TRBV7-3; 8 bases fit TRBD2. The V and J ends lost 5 bases and 4 bases, in that order; junction bases with no gene match: 11. There are 16 residues in the CDR3. Germline values: CDR1 SGHTA, CDR2 FQGTGA. CDR3: CASSVDSLAGSDTQYF. The CDR3 bases are TGTGCCAGCAGCGTGGACAGTTTAGCGGGATCAGATACGCAGTATTTT. The entire variable domain, with the rest obtained from reference TRBV7-3 and TRBJ2-3, is as follows: GAGVSQTPSNKVTEKGKYVELRCDPISGHTALYWYRQSLGQGPEFLIYFQGTGAADDSGLPNDRFFAVRPEGSVSTLKIQRTERGDSAVYLCASSVDSLAGSDTQYFGPGTRLTVL.

This chain connects TRBV18 to TRBJ2-1, with 10 positions matching TRBD2. Germline lookup yields CDR1 KGHSH and CDR2 LQKENI. After removal of 4 bases from V and 3 bases from J, the junction contained 6 bases not matched to a gene. The CDR3 has 16 residues. In nucleotides, the CDR3 is TGTGCCAGCTCACACGGACTAGCGGAGTACTACAATGAGCAGTTCTTC. Translated: CASSHGLAEYYNEQFF.

The chain is built from TRBV11-1 and TRBJ2-7, with 9 positions matching TRBD1. Germline V gene lookup returns CDR1 SGHAT and CDR2 FQDESV (reference sequence). V gave up 4 bases and J gave up 4 bases; unmatched junction bases: 14. The CDR3 runs to 17 residues. CDR3 bases: TGTGCCAGCAGCTGGATGGGTGTCGGGACAGGGAGTTACGAGCAGTACTTC. Encoded protein: CASSWMGVGTGSYEQYF.

This chain joins TRBV9 and TRBJ1-4, with D possibly being TRBD1 (6 bases). V gave up 2 bases and J gave up 0 bases, with 8 bases separating them. This CDR3 comprises 15 residues. Germline-derived CDR1 and CDR2 are SGDLS and YYNGEE. The CDR3 coding sequence is TGTGCCAGCAGCGTGGGGGCCTCAACTAATGAAAAACTGTTTTTT. Translated: CASSVGASTNEKLFF.

The DNA for the CDR3 is TGTGCCAGCAGTAGGGGCGGGAGCTTCTACGAGCAGTACTTC. Its translation is CASSRGGSFYEQYF. The chain carries TRBV7-6 and TRBJ2-7; TRBD2 aligns across 7 bases. Germline V gene sequence: CDR1 SGHVS, CDR2 FNYEAQ. The J segment lost 3 bases and the V segment lost 6 bases, leaving 8 bases of the junction unmatched. This CDR3 region has 14 residues.

This clone was observed once. V gene TRBV27 combines with J gene TRBJ2-7, with 9 bases identical to TRBD1. Germline trimming cut 5 bases from V and 4 bases from J; bases unmatched to any gene: 9. In germline, CDR1 is MNHEY, CDR2 SMNVEV (reference sequence). This CDR3 is built from 15 residues. CDR3 sequence (DNA): TGTGCCAGCAGTGGCCGGGACAGGGCAAGGTACGAGCAGTACTTC. Protein sequence: CASSGRDRARYEQYF.

V is TRBV14 and J is TRBJ2-5; TRBD2 agrees at 12 bases. This CDR3 is built from 17 residues. Looked up from germline, CDR1 is SGHDN and CDR2 is FVKESK. Trimming took 3 bases from V and 4 from J; bases not matched to a gene: 9. The CDR3 is CASSQGRLAGDRETQYF. CDR3 in DNA: TGTGCCAGCAGCCAGGGACGACTAGCGGGAGACCGAGAGACCCAGTACTTC.

The chain uses TRBV23-1 and TRBJ2-3; 9 nucleotides align to TRBD1. TRBV23-1 is sorted into the ORF group, with uncertain function. J was trimmed by 14 bases and V by 3 bases; bases with no gene match: 24. The CDR3 is 18 amino acids. This CDR3 is CASSQHGQGRVLTSEGYF. CDR3 nucleotide sequence: TGCGCCAGCAGTCAGCACGGACAGGGGCGGGTTTTAACTAGTGAAGGGTATTTT.

CDR3 in DNA: TGTGCCAGCGGAAGGCTAGCTGGCACAGATACGCAGTATTTT. Its protein is CASGRLAGTDTQYF. The chain recombines TRBV7-9 with TRBJ2-3; a weak D match, TRBD2 (5 bases). Germline V CDR1 and CDR2: SEHNR, FQNEAQ (reference sequence). V lost 8 bases, J lost 1 base, and 13 bases lay in between. The CDR3 extends over 14 amino acids.